The 25 T cell receptor beta chains given below trace back to one sample, sequenced in a study of brain T cells in children with intractable seizures. Assay: immunoSEQ multiplex PCR; the TCRdb copy retains only in-frame clones and omits some. The table lists 110,000 or so clones, 90% to 95% of them singletons. The sample in question was peripheral blood, obtained at surgery. These receptors came from a boy under two years old with hemimegalencephaly and intractable seizures.

This chain connects TRBV28 to TRBJ2-4, with 12 bases lining up with TRBD2. V trimming: 7 bases; J trimming: 5 bases; junction bases outside the gene matches: 3. From germline, CDR1 is MDHEN and CDR2 SYDVKM. CDR3 size: 14 residues. This chain's CDR3 is CASTPSGGENIQYF. The CDR3 DNA reads as TGTGCCAGCACCCCTAGCGGGGGGGAAAACATTCAGTACTTC.

The chain has TRBV29-1 and TRBJ1-2, with a possible D match to TRBD1 (5 bases). The CDR3 is 14 residues long. Per germline, CDR1 SQVTM and CDR2 ANQGSEA. The V end was cut by 6 bases, the J end by 2 bases, with 16 bases between. The CDR3 region is CSVGWGRKNYGYTF. CDR3 DNA: TGCAGCGTGGGGTGGGGCAGGAAAAACTATGGCTACACCTTC.

The chain links TRBV6-6 to TRBJ1-1; D remains unclear. The CDR3 has 13 amino acids. The V end lost 2 bases, the J end lost 7 bases, and 11 bases lay between the germline ends. Germline CDR1 reads MNHNY; CDR2 reads SVGAGI (reference sequence). CDR3 loop: CASSYPGSREAFF. CDR3 bases: TGTGCCAGCAGTTACCCCGGTTCCCGTGAAGCTTTCTTT.

The V gene is TRBV7-9, the J gene TRBJ1-2; D not certain. Trimming took 3 bases from V and 1 from J, leaving 6 bases between them. CDR3 length equals 13 residues. CDR1 is SEHNR, CDR2 FQNEAQ, per germline (reference sequence). CDR3 residues: CASSFEYNYGYTF. The CDR3 coding sequence is TGTGCCAGCAGCTTCGAGTATAACTATGGCTACACCTTC.

The rearrangement uses TRBV9 and TRBJ2-5; no definite D call. The CDR3 consists of 14 residues. CDR1 and CDR2 from the germline V gene are SGDLS and YYNGEE. Trimming left V 2 bases short and J 3 bases short, with 11 bases between. CDR3 sequence (DNA): TGTGCCAGCAGCGTCGTAAAGCACGAAGAGACCCAGTACTTC. This gives the protein CASSVVKHEETQYF.

The rearrangement uses TRBV21-1 and TRBJ2-7; the D call TRBD2 from the table was never checked on the DNA. TRBV21-1 is a known pseudogene. This CDR3 is built from 16 residues. The CDR3 loop is CASSKERADYSYEQYF. The CDR3 nucleotides are TGTGCCAGCAGCAAAGAGAGAGCGGATTACTCCTACGAGCAGTACTTC.

The CDR3 DNA is TGTGCCAGCAGCTTAGCGGGGACAGGGAACTATGGCTACACCTTC. Translated, it gives CASSLAGTGNYGYTF. This chain links TRBV7-8 with TRBJ1-2; 9 bases agree with TRBD1. From germline, CDR1 is SGHVS and CDR2 FQNEAQ. This CDR3 region has 15 residues. Germline trimming cut 0 bases from V and 2 bases from J; bases unmatched to any gene: 1.

In its sample, this clone was seen once. The chain employs TRBV3-1 (or the pseudogene TRBV3-2) and TRBJ1-4, with D possibly matching TRBD1 (5 bases). Germline CDR1 LGHDT, CDR2 YNNKEL (reference sequence). The CDR3 is made up of 14 amino acids. V lost 3 bases to trimming and J lost 6 bases, with 11 bases between them. DNA of the CDR3: TGTGCCAGCAGCCACGGGACGGATTATGAAAAACTGTTTTTT. Protein: CASSHGTDYEKLFF.

This chain uses TRBV7-2 with TRBJ2-2, with a tentative D call TRBD1 (7 bases). Looked up from germline, CDR1 is SGHTA and CDR2 is FQGNSA. V gave up 1 base and J gave up 5 bases, with 11 bases separating them. The CDR3 totals 15 residues. CDR3 protein: CASSLGQGGTGELFF. The CDR3 DNA reads as TGTGCCAGCAGCTTAGGACAGGGAGGTACCGGGGAGCTGTTTTTT.

This clone was detected a few times. Here the CDR3 DNA reads TGTGCCAGCACGGGGCTAGCGAAAGGGGAGCTGTTTTTT. It yields the protein CASTGLAKGELFF. This rearrangement joins TRBV2 to TRBJ2-2; possible D gene TRBD2, 6 bases. Trimming cost V 7 bases and J 8 bases, with 14 bases left between them. Germline V gene lookup returns CDR1 SNHLY and CDR2 FYNNEI. The CDR3 runs 13 residues.

The V call is TRBV28, the J call TRBJ2-5, with D possibly called TRBD1 or TRBD2 (5 bases each). The CDR3 contains 15 residues. Germline V CDR1 and CDR2: MDHEN, SYDVKM. V shed 2 bases and J shed 2 bases, with 12 bases lying between them. The chain's CDR3 is CASSLGGRGQETQYF. CDR3 sequence (DNA): TGTGCCAGCAGTTTAGGGGGAAGGGGACAAGAGACCCAGTACTTC.

The CDR3 region has the DNA TGTGCCACCAGTGACACCGGACAGGGGGCTAGGAGAGCTTTCTTT. This translates into CATSDTGQGARRAFF. The rearrangement uses TRBV24-1 and TRBJ1-1; the match to TRBD1 covers 11 bases. Germline CDR1 and CDR2: KGHDR and SFDVKD. The CDR3 has 15 amino acids. V was clipped by 4 bases and J by 10 bases; unmatched bases: 10.

This chain links TRBV7-9 with TRBJ1-1, with 9 bases lining up with TRBD1. After removal of 4 bases from V and 5 bases from J, the junction contained 5 bases not matched to a gene. The CDR3 has 14 residues. Germline V gives CDR1 SEHNR, CDR2 FQNEAQ (reference sequence). The CDR3 DNA is TGTGCCAGCAGCTCCCCGGGACAGGGAACTGAAGCTTTCTTT. It specifies CASSSPGQGTEAFF. Full variable domain (missing parts from reference TRBV7-9 and TRBJ1-1): DTGVSQNPRHKITKRGQNVTFRCDPISEHNRLYWYRQTLGQGPEFLTYFQNEAQLEKSRLLSDRFSAERPKGSFSTLEIQRTEQGDSAMYLCASSSPGQGTEAFFGQGTRLTVV.

This chain links TRBV29-1 with TRBJ2-2; weak D call: TRBD1 (6 bases). V was shortened by 7 bases and J by 6 bases, with 15 bases between the two germline ends. Germline-derived CDR1 and CDR2 are SQVTM and ANQGSEA. There are 13 residues in the CDR3. The CDR3 coding sequence is TGCAGCGCACAAACAGGGTACGCCGGGGAGCTGTTTTTT. Its translation: CSAQTGYAGELFF.

This chain joins TRBV5-1 and TRBJ2-1; D ambiguous. CDR3 size: 15 residues. The V end lost 0 bases, the J end lost 0 bases, and 7 bases lay between the germline ends. Germline CDR1 is SGHRS and CDR2 is YFSETQ. The CDR3 DNA reads as TGCGCCAGCAGCTTGGGGTCCTACTCCTACAATGAGCAGTTCTTC. Amino acids: CASSLGSYSYNEQFF.

V gene TRBV7-6 combines with J gene TRBJ2-3; perhaps TRBD1 as D (6 bases). The CDR3 consists of 17 residues. With 5 bases removed from V and 1 base from J, the gap between germline ends came to 19 bases. Germline CDR1 and CDR2: SGHVS and FNYEAQ. CDR3 in amino acids: CASSHPRGRPRTDTQYF. CDR3 DNA: TGTGCCAGCAGCCATCCCAGGGGCAGGCCCCGCACAGATACGCAGTATTTT.

The chain carries TRBV30 and TRBJ2-7; no firm D call. The CDR3 is 12 amino acids. The germline V gene has CDR1 GTSNPN and CDR2 SVGIG (reference sequence). V was pared by 1 base and J by 3 bases, with 7 bases between. The CDR3 coding sequence is TGTGCCTGGAGTGGGGCGGTCTACGAGCAGTACTTC. It translates to CAWSGAVYEQYF. Supplemented by reference TRBV30 and TRBJ2-7, the full variable domain reads SQTIHQWPATLVQPVGSPLSLECTVEGTSNPNLYWYRQAAGRGLQLLFYSVGIGQISSEVPQNLSASRPQDRQFILSSKKLLLSDSGFYLCAWSGAVYEQYFGPGTRLTVT.

The J gene is TRBJ2-1, the V gene TRBV11-2, with D possibly being TRBD1 or TRBD2 (7 bases each). V dropped 6 bases and J dropped 6 bases, with 12 bases sitting between them. Germline CDR1 reads SGHAT; CDR2 reads FQNNGV. The CDR3 sequence is 13 residues long. CDR3 nucleotides: TGTGCCAGCAGTACAGGGGAGGGCAATGAGCAGTTCTTC. Translated, it gives CASSTGEGNEQFF.

This clone has a single count. The chain links TRBV2 to TRBJ2-2, with TRBD1 identical over 8 bases. The junction had 11 bases not matched to a gene; V was cut back by 7 bases and J by 7 bases. Germline CDR1 is SNHLY and CDR2 is FYNNEI. This CDR3 spans 15 amino acids. The CDR3 bases are TGTGCCAGCACCCCTAGGACAGGGACCGGCGGGGAGCTGTTTTTT. Encoded protein: CASTPRTGTGGELFF.

The V gene is TRBV12-3 or TRBV12-4, the J gene TRBJ1-2; D is possibly TRBD1 (5 bases). Deletions cut 1 base from V and 2 bases from J, with 5 bases between. The CDR3 loop spans 13 amino acids. CDR3 sequence: CASSLGDNYGYTF. The CDR3 DNA follows: TGTGCCAGCAGTTTAGGGGACAACTATGGCTACACCTTC.

As DNA, the CDR3 is TGTGCCAGCAGCGCCAGACAGGGGAAAGAGTCAAATGGGGATGGCTACACCTTC. Its protein is CASSARQGKESNGDGYTF. The J gene is TRBJ1-2, the V gene TRBV9; TRBD1 matches at 8 bases. V dropped 3 bases and J dropped 6; count of bases not matched to a gene: 19. Germline V gene lookup returns CDR1 SGDLS and CDR2 YYNGEE. This CDR3 is 18 amino acids long. Full variable domain (missing parts from reference TRBV9 and TRBJ1-2): DSGVTQTPKHLITATGQRVTLRCSPRSGDLSVYWYQQSLDQGLQFLIQYYNGEERAKGNILERFSAQQFPDLHSELNLSSLELGDSALYFCASSARQGKESNGDGYTFGSGTRLTVV.

This rearrangement joins TRBV19 to TRBJ2-1; D call uncertain. This CDR3 comprises 13 residues. V was pared by 4 bases and J by 5 bases, with 9 bases between. CDR1 is LNHDA and CDR2 is SQIVND in the germline V gene (reference sequence). The CDR3 DNA reads TGTGCCAGTAGTAGGACGGTACACAATGAGCAGTTCTTC. Protein: CASSRTVHNEQFF.

The chain uses TRBV28 and TRBJ2-7, with a possible D match to TRBD2 (6 bases). The CDR3 is made up of 15 amino acids. Germline CDR1 MDHEN, CDR2 SYDVKM. Trimming took off 2 bases at V and 3 bases at J, with 14 bases between the two ends. CDR3 nucleotide sequence: TGTGCCAGCAGTTTACCCCTTGGGGGGAACTACGAGCAGTACTTC. Protein product: CASSLPLGGNYEQYF. Complete variable domain (other parts from reference TRBV28 and TRBJ2-7): DVKVTQSSRYLVKRTGEKVFLECVQDMDHENMFWYRQDPGLGLRLIYFSYDVKMKEKGDIPEGYSVSREKKERFSLILESASTNQTSMYLCASSLPLGGNYEQYFGPGTRLTVT.

V is TRBV21-1 and J is TRBJ2-1; the table calls TRBD2, which could not be checked here. TRBV21-1 is a known pseudogene. The CDR3 is 12 amino acids. For the CDR3, the DNA is TGTGCCAGCATAAAGGCAGCGAGCGAGCAGTTCTTC. Amino acid sequence: CASIKAASEQFF.

V usage is TRBV7-9 and J usage is TRBJ2-1; 10 nucleotides line up with TRBD2. V was clipped by 4 bases and J by 10 bases; unmatched bases: 19. CDR3 length: 18 amino acids. Germline CDR1 and CDR2: SEHNR and FQNEAQ (reference sequence). This CDR3 reads CASSSNQPPLAGLREQFF. The DNA for the CDR3 is TGTGCCAGCAGCTCAAACCAACCCCCACTAGCGGGATTAAGGGAGCAGTTCTTC.